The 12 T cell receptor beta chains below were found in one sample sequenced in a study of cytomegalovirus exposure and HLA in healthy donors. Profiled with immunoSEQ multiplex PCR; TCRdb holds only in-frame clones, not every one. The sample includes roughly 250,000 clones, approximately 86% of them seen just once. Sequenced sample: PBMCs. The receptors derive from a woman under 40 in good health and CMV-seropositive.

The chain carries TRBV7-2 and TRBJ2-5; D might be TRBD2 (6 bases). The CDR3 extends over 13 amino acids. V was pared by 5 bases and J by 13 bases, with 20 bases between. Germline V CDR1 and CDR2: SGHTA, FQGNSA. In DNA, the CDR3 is TGTGCCAGCAGCCCATCCGGTGAGGCGCGGGGGTACTTC. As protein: CASSPSGEARGYF.

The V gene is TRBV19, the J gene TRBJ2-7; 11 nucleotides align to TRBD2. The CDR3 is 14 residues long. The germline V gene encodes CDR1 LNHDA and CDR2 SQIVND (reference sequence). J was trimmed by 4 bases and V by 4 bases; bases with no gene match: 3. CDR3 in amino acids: CASSTTSGAYEQYF. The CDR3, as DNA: TGTGCCAGTAGTACGACTAGCGGGGCGTACGAGCAGTACTTC.

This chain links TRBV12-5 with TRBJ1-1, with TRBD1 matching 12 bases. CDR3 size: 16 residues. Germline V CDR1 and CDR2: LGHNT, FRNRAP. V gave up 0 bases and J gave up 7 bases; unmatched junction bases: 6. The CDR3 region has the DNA TGTGCTAGTGGTTTGGTCTTGGGACAGGGGGCGGATGAAGCTTTCTTT. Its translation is CASGLVLGQGADEAFF.

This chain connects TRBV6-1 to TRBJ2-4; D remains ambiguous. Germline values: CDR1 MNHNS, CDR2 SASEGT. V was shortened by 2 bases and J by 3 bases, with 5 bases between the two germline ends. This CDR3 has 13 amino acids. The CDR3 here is CASSEQIKNIQYF. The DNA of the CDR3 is TGTGCCAGCAGTGAACAGATCAAAAACATTCAGTACTTC.

Here the CDR3 DNA reads TGTGCCAGCAGCTTGGACATGACTAGCGGGAGCTCCTACGAGCAGTACTTC. It codes for CASSLDMTSGSSYEQYF. This sequence joins TRBV5-5 and TRBJ2-7; 12 bases line up with TRBD2. Per germline, CDR1 SGHKS and CDR2 YYEKEE (reference sequence). The CDR3 is 17 residues long. J lost 0 bases, V lost 0 bases, and 4 bases had no gene match.

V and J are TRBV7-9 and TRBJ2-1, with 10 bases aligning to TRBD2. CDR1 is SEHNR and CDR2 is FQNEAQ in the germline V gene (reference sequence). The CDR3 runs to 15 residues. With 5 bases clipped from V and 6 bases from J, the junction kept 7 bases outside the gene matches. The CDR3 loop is CASSVVTSGSNEQFF. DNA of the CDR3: TGTGCCAGCAGCGTGGTGACTAGCGGGTCCAATGAGCAGTTCTTC. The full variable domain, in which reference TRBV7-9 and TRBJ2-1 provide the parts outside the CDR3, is DTGVSQNPRHKITKRGQNVTFRCDPISEHNRLYWYRQTLGQGPEFLTYFQNEAQLEKSRLLSDRFSAERPKGSFSTLEIQRTEQGDSAMYLCASSVVTSGSNEQFFGPGTRLTVL.

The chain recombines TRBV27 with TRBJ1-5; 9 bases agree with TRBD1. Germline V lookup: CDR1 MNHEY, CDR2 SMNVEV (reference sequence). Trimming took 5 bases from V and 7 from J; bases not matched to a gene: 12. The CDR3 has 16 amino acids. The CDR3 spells CASSPGTGHKGQPQHF. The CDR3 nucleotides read TGTGCCAGCAGTCCCGGGACAGGGCACAAGGGACAGCCCCAGCATTTT.

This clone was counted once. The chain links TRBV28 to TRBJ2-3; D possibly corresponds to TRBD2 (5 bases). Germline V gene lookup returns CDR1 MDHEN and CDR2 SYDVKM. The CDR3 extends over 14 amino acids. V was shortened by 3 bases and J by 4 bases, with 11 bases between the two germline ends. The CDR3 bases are TGTGCCAGCAGTTTCTCGGGGTTTGCAGATACGCAGTATTTT. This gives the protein CASSFSGFADTQYF.

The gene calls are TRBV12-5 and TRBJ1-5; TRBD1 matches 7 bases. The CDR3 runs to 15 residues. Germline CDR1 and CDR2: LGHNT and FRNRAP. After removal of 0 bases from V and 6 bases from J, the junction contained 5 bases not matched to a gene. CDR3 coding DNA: TGTGCTAGTGGTTTGGTACCAGGGGGTTTTCAGCCCCAGCATTTT. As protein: CASGLVPGGFQPQHF.

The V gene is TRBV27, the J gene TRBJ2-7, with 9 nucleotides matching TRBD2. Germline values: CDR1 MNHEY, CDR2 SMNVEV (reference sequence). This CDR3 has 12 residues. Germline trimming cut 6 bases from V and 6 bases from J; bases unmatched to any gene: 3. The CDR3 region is CASSGAGGEQYF. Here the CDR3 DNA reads TGTGCCAGCAGCGGAGCGGGAGGCGAGCAGTACTTC.

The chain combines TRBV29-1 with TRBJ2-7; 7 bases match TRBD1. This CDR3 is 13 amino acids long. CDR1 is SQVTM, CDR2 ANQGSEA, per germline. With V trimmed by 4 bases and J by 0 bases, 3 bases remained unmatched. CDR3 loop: CSVGRGLSYEQYF. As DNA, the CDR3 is TGCAGCGTTGGAAGGGGGCTCTCCTACGAGCAGTACTTC.

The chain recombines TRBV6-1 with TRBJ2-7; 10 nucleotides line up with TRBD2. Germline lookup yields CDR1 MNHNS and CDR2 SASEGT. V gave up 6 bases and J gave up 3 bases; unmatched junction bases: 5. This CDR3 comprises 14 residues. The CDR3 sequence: CASRLAGIIYEQYF. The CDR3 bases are TGTGCCAGCAGACTAGCGGGAATAATCTACGAGCAGTACTTC.